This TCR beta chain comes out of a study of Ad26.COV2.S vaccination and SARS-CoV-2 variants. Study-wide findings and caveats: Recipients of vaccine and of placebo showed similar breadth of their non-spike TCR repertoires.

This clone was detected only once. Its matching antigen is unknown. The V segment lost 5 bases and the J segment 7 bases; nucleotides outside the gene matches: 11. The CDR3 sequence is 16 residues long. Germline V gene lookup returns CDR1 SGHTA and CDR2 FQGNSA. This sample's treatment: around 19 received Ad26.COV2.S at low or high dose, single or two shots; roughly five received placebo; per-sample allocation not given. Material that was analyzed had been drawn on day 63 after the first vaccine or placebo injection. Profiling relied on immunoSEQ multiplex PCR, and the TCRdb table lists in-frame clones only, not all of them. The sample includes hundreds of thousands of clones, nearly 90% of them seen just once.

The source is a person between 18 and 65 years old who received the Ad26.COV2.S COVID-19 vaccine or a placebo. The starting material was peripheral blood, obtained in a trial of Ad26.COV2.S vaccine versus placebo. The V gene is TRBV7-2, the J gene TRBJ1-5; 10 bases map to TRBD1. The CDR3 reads CASSRTGTGVIQPQHF. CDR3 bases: TGTGCCAGCAGCCGCACCGGGACAGGGGTTATCCAGCCCCAGCATTTT.